The rows below give T cell receptor beta chains drawn from one sample of a study of CD8 T cells in Susac syndrome. TCRdb used MiXCR to reprocess the immunoSEQ multiplex PCR reads, holding one entry per CDR3 protein. This table has around 270,000 distinct CDR3 sequences, over 75% appearing once. The sample was CD8+ T cells from PBMCs. These receptors all stem from a human donor with multiple sclerosis. CDR3s include the opening cysteine and the closing phenylalanine or tryptophan. The D gene is left open where the match is weak. The size field is filled for only some rows; it gives once, few, many or a size class.

-,TRBJ2-7,TRBD2,TRBV9,TGTGCCAGCAGCTTTCGGACTAGCGGCTACTACGAGCAGTACTTC,CASSFRTSGYYEQYF
-,TRBJ2-2,-,TRBV30,TGTGCCTGGAGGAACGGGGCCTCCGGGGAGCTGTTTTTT,CAWRNGASGELFF
-,TRBJ2-3,-,TRBV21-1,TGTGCCAGCAGCGCCCCGGGGCAGGACAGCAATTACTCTAGCACAGATACGCAGTATTTT,CASSAPGQDSNYSSTDTQYF
-,TRBJ1-1,TRBD1,TRBV10-3,TGTGCCATCAGGACAGGGATGGAAGCTTTCTTT,CAIRTGMEAFF
-,TRBJ2-5,TRBD2,TRBV7-8,TGTGCCAGCAGCGAGACTAGCAGAGCGGAGACCCAGTACTTC,CASSETSRAETQYF
-,TRBJ2-7,TRBD1,TRBV4-1,TGCGCCAGCAGCCAAAGGACAGGGTCGTTCGTCGAGCAGTACTTC,CASSQRTGSFVEQYF
-,TRBJ1-1,TRBD1,TRBV4-1,TGCGCCAGCAGCCAAACGGTCGGGACAGCTGAAGCTTTCTTT,CASSQTVGTAEAFF
-,TRBJ2-7,TRBD2,TRBV6-5,TGTGCCAGCAGTTATCGACTAGCGGGCTCCTACGAGCAGTACTTC,CASSYRLAGSYEQYF
-,TRBJ2-3,TRBD2,TRBV28,TGTGCCAGCAAACTAGCGGGGGGGCTAGATACGCAGTATTTT,CASKLAGGLDTQYF
-,TRBJ2-2,-,TRBV21-1,TGTGCCAGCAGCATGCTTTCTGGGGGGCGTCCTAAGGAGAACACCGGGGAGCTGTTTTTT,CASSMLSGGRPKENTGELFF
once,TRBJ2-5,TRBD1,TRBV11-2,TGTGCCAGCAGCTTAGGGGGGGGACAGGGTACCTTCCAAGAGACCCAGTACTTC,CASSLGGGQGTFQETQYF
-,TRBJ2-1,TRBD2,TRBV20-1,TGCAGTGCTAGCGACCGGGGACTAGCGGGAGGCAATGAGCAGTTCTTC,CSASDRGLAGGNEQFF
-,TRBJ2-1,TRBD1,TRBV29-1,TGCAGCGTTGGGAGATTGACAGGGGACATCGTCTCGGGGGACGATGAGCAGTTCTTC,CSVGRLTGDIVSGDDEQFF
-,TRBJ2-1,-,TRBV19,TGTGCCAGTACCCCAGGGGTGGACTGGTTGAACAATGAGCAGTTCTTC,CASTPGVDWLNNEQFF